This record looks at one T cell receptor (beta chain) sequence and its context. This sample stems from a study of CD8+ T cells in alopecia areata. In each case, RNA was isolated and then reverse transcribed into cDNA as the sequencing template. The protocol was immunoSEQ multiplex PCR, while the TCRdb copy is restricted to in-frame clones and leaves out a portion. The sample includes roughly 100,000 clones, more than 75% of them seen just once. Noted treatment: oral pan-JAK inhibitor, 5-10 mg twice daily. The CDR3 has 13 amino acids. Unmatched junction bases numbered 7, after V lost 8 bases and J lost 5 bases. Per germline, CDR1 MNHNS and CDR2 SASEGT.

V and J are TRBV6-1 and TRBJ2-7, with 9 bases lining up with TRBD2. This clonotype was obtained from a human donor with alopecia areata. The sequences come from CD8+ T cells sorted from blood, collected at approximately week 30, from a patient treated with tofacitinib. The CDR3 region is CASGTSRGDEQYF. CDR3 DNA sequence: TGTGCCAGCGGGACTAGCCGAGGAGACGAGCAGTACTTC.